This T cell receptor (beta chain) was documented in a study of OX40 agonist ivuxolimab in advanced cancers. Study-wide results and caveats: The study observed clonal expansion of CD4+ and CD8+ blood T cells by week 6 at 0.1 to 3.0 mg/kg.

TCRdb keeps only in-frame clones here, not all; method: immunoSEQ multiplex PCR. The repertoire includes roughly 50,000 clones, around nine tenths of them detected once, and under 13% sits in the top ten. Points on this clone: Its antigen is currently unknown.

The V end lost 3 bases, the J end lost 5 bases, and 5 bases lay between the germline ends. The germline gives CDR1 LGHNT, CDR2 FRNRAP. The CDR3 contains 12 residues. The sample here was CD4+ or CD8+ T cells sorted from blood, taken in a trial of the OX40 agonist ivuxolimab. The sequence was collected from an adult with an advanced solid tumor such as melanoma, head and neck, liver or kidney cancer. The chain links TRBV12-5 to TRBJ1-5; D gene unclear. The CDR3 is CASGFQDQPQHF. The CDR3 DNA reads TGTGCTAGTGGTTTCCAGGATCAGCCCCAGCATTTT.